The source of this T cell receptor beta chain is a study of T cell clusters in autoimmune cytopenias. Roughly 38,000 genome equivalents of blood DNA were amplified for TRB. Considering frequency, this clonotype is medium-sized. The germline CDR1 and CDR2 sequences are DFQATT and SNEGSKA (reference sequence). The CDR3 extends over 12 amino acids. One tube held mixed TRB-A and TRB-B primer pools for touch-down PCR. One entry per CDR3 protein, without DNA, is what TCRdb gives after re-calling the multiplex PCR reads. Its listing shows about 710 distinct CDR3 sequences. In addition, the sample was reused for a study of T cell repertoires in aging, cancer and after chemotherapy.

The specimen was peripheral blood. The clonotype originates from a human donor with an autoimmune cytopenia or autoimmune hepatitis (not recorded which). The chain recombines TRBV20-1 with TRBJ2-1; the TCRdb D gene call, TRBD1, has no DNA to confirm it. The chain's CDR3 is CSAIPGGNEQFF.